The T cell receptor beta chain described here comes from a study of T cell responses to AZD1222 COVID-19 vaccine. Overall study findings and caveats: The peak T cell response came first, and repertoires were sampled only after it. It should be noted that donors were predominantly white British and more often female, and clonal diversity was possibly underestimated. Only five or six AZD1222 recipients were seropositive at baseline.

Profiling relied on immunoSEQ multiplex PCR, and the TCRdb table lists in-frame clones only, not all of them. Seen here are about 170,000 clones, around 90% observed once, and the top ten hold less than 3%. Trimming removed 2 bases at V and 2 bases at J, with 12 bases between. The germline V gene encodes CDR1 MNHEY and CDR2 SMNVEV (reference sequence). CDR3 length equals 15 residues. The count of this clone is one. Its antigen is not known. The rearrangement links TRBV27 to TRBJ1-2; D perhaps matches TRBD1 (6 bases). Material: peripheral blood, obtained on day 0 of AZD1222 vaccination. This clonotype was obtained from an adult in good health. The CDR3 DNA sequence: TGTGCCAGCAGTTTAACCCCGCAGGGGAACTATGGCTACACCTTC. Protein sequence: CASSLTPQGNYGYTF.